This T cell receptor beta chain comes out of a study of T cell changes during pregnancy in multiple sclerosis. Repertoires were generated with immunoSEQ multiplex PCR, while TCRdb's copy carries only in-frame clones and drops some. The table includes 55,000 to 70,000 clones, roughly 87% detected once. This CDR3 has 14 amino acids. Germline V CDR1 and CDR2: MNHNY, SVGAGI (reference sequence). V was clipped by 2 bases and J by 5 bases, with 12 bases between them. This clonotype originated in a female donor with multiple sclerosis, enrolled in a pregnancy study. The chain employs TRBV6-6 and TRBJ1-1; tentatively, D is TRBD1 (6 bases). Sequencing used peripheral blood, obtained in the first trimester of pregnancy. In DNA form, the CDR3 reads TGTGCCAGCAGTTACACGGGGGGGCAGACTGAAGCTTTCTTT. Amino acids: CASSYTGGQTEAFF.